These T cell receptor beta chains were read from a single sample in a study of blood T cell repertoires in COVID-19. Some clones are missing from TCRdb's copy, which holds only in-frame ones; the method was immunoSEQ multiplex PCR. The top ten clones hold about 1.2% of a sample with a few hundred thousand clones, 75% to 90% of them seen once. Sequencing input: PBMCs or T cells enriched from blood (not recorded which). The receptor source for this set is a man aged 25-45 years who had recovered from COVID-19. CDR3s include the opening cysteine and the closing phenylalanine or tryptophan. Each record gives: CDR3 protein, J gene, V gene.

CASSILLAGGPTREFF TRBJ2-1 TRBV9
CASSEVARFNYGYTF TRBJ1-2 TRBV6-1
CASSQGWGGTGELFF TRBJ2-2 TRBV3-1/TRBV3-2
CASSLTSGESYNEQFF TRBJ2-1 TRBV13
CASSPLDSTGELFF TRBJ2-2 TRBV9
CASSQDPAGEAGELFF TRBJ2-2 TRBV4-3
CASSVAAQRESYNEQFF TRBJ2-1 TRBV9
CASSPQGVNTEAFF TRBJ1-1 TRBV19
CASSPGLWGELFF TRBJ2-2 TRBV18
CATLKSGTGNEAGELFF TRBJ2-2 TRBV10-1
CASSPGLGTYEQYF TRBJ2-7 TRBV18
CASSPIKGLAGLQETQYF TRBJ2-5 TRBV27
CASQDRPSYEQYF TRBJ2-7 TRBV19
CASSFDVSGSSYNEQFF TRBJ2-1 TRBV28